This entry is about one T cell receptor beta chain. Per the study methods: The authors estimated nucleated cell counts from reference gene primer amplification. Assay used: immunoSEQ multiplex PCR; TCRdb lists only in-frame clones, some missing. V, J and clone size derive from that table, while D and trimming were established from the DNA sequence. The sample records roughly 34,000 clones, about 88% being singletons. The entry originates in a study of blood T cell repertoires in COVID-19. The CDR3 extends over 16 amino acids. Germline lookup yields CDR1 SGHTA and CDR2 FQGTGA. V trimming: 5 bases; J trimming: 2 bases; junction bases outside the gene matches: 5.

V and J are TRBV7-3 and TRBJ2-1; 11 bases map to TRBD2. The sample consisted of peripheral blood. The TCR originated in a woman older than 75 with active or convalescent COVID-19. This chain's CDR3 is CASSPVAGGTYNEQFF. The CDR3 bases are TGTGCCAGCAGCCCTGTAGCGGGGGGGACCTACAATGAGCAGTTCTTC.